Listed below are T cell receptor beta chains from one sample, sequenced in a study of shared clonotypes between healthy human individuals. Sequenced by immunoSEQ multiplex PCR; TCRdb stores in-frame clones only, minus some. The sample holds millions of clones, approximately 90% seen once. Sequencing was carried out using naive CD4+ T cells sorted from blood. Receptors were obtained from a man in his late teens or twenties in good health. Each CDR3 is given with its conserved first and last residue. D genes are given only for firm matches. Not every row has a clone size; where given, it reads once, few, many or a size class.

D gene: TRBD1; J gene: TRBJ1-5; clone size: .; V gene: TRBV6-6; CDR3 protein: CASSYLGQDSNQPQHF; CDR3 DNA: TGTGCCAGCAGTTACCTGGGACAGGATAGCAATCAGCCCCAGCATTTT
D gene: .; J gene: TRBJ2-7; clone size: once; V gene: TRBV29-1; CDR3 protein: CSAATGHTYEQYF; CDR3 DNA: TGCAGCGCTGCTACGGGACATACCTACGAGCAGTACTTC
D gene: .; J gene: TRBJ1-1; clone size: once; V gene: TRBV11-2; CDR3 protein: CASSLGVGGTEAFF; CDR3 DNA: TGTGCCAGCAGCTTAGGCGTCGGTGGCACTGAAGCTTTCTTT
D gene: TRBD1; J gene: TRBJ2-7; clone size: .; V gene: TRBV7-2; CDR3 protein: CASSRDRGTYEQYF; CDR3 DNA: TGTGCCAGCAGTCGCGACAGGGGAACCTACGAGCAGTACTTC
D gene: .; J gene: TRBJ2-5; clone size: .; V gene: TRBV30; CDR3 protein: CAWSVRWGETQYF; CDR3 DNA: TGTGCCTGGAGTGTGAGGTGGGGAGAGACCCAGTACTTC
D gene: .; J gene: TRBJ1-4; clone size: .; V gene: TRBV5-1; CDR3 protein: CASSLNTATNEKLFF; CDR3 DNA: TGCGCCAGCAGCTTGAACACCGCAACTAATGAAAAACTGTTTTTT
D gene: TRBD2; J gene: TRBJ2-7; clone size: .; V gene: TRBV19; CDR3 protein: CASSISHLGGGEQYF; CDR3 DNA: TGTGCCAGTAGTATCTCCCACCTCGGGGGGGGCGAGCAGTACTTC
D gene: TRBD2; J gene: TRBJ2-3; clone size: .; V gene: TRBV9; CDR3 protein: CASSVGGGIIDTQYF; CDR3 DNA: TGTGCCAGCAGCGTAGGCGGGGGTATCATAGATACGCAGTATTTT
D gene: .; J gene: TRBJ1-2; clone size: .; V gene: TRBV5-1; CDR3 protein: CASSLDWVVGYGYTF; CDR3 DNA: TGCGCCAGCAGCTTGGATTGGGTAGTCGGCTATGGCTACACCTTC
D gene: .; J gene: TRBJ1-5; clone size: .; V gene: TRBV6-6; CDR3 protein: CASSPLKLGSQPQHF; CDR3 DNA: TGTGCCAGCAGCCCCCTTAAGCTGGGAAGTCAGCCCCAGCATTTT
D gene: TRBD2; J gene: TRBJ2-3; clone size: .; V gene: TRBV6-1; CDR3 protein: CASSEDWTRTDTQYF; CDR3 DNA: TGTGCCAGCAGTGAAGACTGGACTAGAACAGATACGCAGTATTTT
D gene: .; J gene: TRBJ1-2; clone size: .; V gene: TRBV2; CDR3 protein: CASRMIPEGYTF; CDR3 DNA: TGTGCCAGCAGGATGATTCCAGAAGGCTACACCTTC
D gene: .; J gene: TRBJ2-5; clone size: once; V gene: TRBV30; CDR3 protein: CAWSRRGVEETQYF; CDR3 DNA: TGTGCCTGGAGCCGCCGGGGAGTAGAAGAGACCCAGTACTTC
D gene: .; J gene: TRBJ1-5; clone size: .; V gene: TRBV6-6; CDR3 protein: CASAGGSQPQHF; CDR3 DNA: TGTGCCAGCGCGGGGGGAAGCCAGCCCCAGCATTTT
D gene: .; J gene: TRBJ1-1; clone size: few; V gene: TRBV5-1; CDR3 protein: CASSYGGLEAFF; CDR3 DNA: TGCGCCAGCAGCTATGGTGGGCTCGAAGCTTTCTTT
D gene: .; J gene: TRBJ2-3; clone size: .; V gene: TRBV5-6; CDR3 protein: CASSLWEAGVLSEYF; CDR3 DNA: TGTGCCAGCAGCTTGTGGGAAGCAGGTGTCCTTTCTGAGTATTTT